Listed below are T cell receptor beta chains from one sample, sequenced in a study of post-analysis software for immune sequencing data. TCRdb analysed the PCR reads with MiXCR anew, one entry per CDR3 protein. This table has around 770,000 distinct CDR3 sequences, just over 45% appearing once. Sample: blood. These receptors originate from a girl between 5 and 17 years old with multiple sclerosis. The CDR3 runs from the conserved cysteine through the conserved F or W. D genes are given only for firm matches. The size field is filled for only some rows; it gives once, few, many or a size class.

abundance	d_gene	v_gene	len	j_gene	CDR3nt	CDR3aa
.	.	TRBV4-1	16	TRBJ1-3	TGCGCCAGCAGCCAAGAACATCTGAACTCTGGAAACACCATATATTTT	CASSQEHLNSGNTIYF
.	.	TRBV25-1	15	TRBJ2-5	TGTGCCAGGCGAGCCGGGACCGCCTTGGAGGAGACCCAGTACTTC	CARRAGTALEETQYF
.	TRBD2	TRBV7-8	16	TRBJ2-7	TGTGCCAGCAGCTTAGGTGGGGCTAGCGGGAGGTACGAGCAGTACTTC	CASSLGGASGRYEQYF
.	TRBD2	TRBV7-3	15	TRBJ2-3	TGTGCCGGCAGCTTGCGGGGGACTAGCGCAGATACGCAGTATTTT	CAGSLRGTSADTQYF
few	TRBD1	TRBV7-9	13	TRBJ2-7	TGTGCCAGCAGCCAACGGGACAGCTACGAGCAGTACTTC	CASSQRDSYEQYF
.	TRBD2	TRBV29-1	14	TRBJ2-3	TGCAGCGGCAGCGGGAGGCACAGCACAGATACGCAGTATTTT	CSGSGRHSTDTQYF
.	.	TRBV20-1	15	TRBJ2-1	TGCAGTGCTCCAACGACCCCGAGCTCCTACAATGAGCAGTTCTTC	CSAPTTPSSYNEQFF
.	TRBD2	TRBV4-3	13	TRBJ2-1	TGCGCCAGCAGCCGCGAACTAGCGGGGGAGCAGTTCTTC	CASSRELAGEQFF
.	.	TRBV5-1	13	TRBJ2-1	TGCGCCAGCAGCCTACCCCGTTTCGATGAGCAGTTCTTC	CASSLPRFDEQFF
few	.	TRBV20-1	15	TRBJ2-5	TGCAGTGCTAGAGATCAGTTTTTGGGTCAGAAGACCCAGTACTTC	CSARDQFLGQKTQYF
.	.	TRBV12-3/TRBV12-4	15	TRBJ2-5	TGTGCCAGCAGTAGTTTTCAGAGCCGGGGAGAGACCCAGTACTTC	CASSSFQSRGETQYF
.	.	TRBV28	16	TRBJ2-1	TGTGCCAGCAGTTTATCCCTAGGGGCCTCCTACAATGAGCAGTTCTTC	CASSLSLGASYNEQFF
few	.	TRBV4-1	15	TRBJ2-7	TGCGCCAGCAGCCAAGATAGGGGCAGTATCTACGAGCAGTACTTC	CASSQDRGSIYEQYF
.	.	TRBV2	16	TRBJ1-5	TGTGCCAGCAGTGTGGTGTTAGGACAGATCAATCAGCCCCAGCATTTT	CASSVVLGQINQPQHF
few	.	TRBV6-2/TRBV6-3	15	TRBJ1-2	TGTGCCAGCAGCACACTGAAGGAGGGGGACTATGGCTACACCTTC	CASSTLKEGDYGYTF
.	.	TRBV30	12	TRBJ1-4	TGTGCCTGGAGAGATGTAGGCGAAAAACTGTTTTTT	CAWRDVGEKLFF
.	TRBD1	TRBV11-2	17	TRBJ1-2	TGTGCCAGCAGCTTATGGGGAGGGGGGACAGGGGCCAATGGCTACACCTTC	CASSLWGGGTGANGYTF
.	TRBD2	TRBV7-6	16	TRBJ2-2	TGTGCCAGCAGCTTGATCCTAGCGGGAGACACCGGGGAGCTGTTTTTT	CASSLILAGDTGELFF
many	.	TRBV28	11	TRBJ2-7	TGTGCCAGCAGCTTTACAGGCGAGCAGTACTTC	CASSFTGEQYF
.	.	TRBV12-3/TRBV12-4	12	TRBJ1-5	TGTGCCAGCACCCGAGGGGGTCCTCCCCAGCATTTT	CASTRGGPPQHF
once	.	TRBV20-1	16	TRBJ2-7	TGCAGTGCTAGAGATCTGGGTGGACTCAGCTCCTACGAGCAGTACTTC	CSARDLGGLSSYEQYF
.	.	TRBV27	15	TRBJ1-2	TGTGCCAGCAGTCCCGCCAGACGGGCCTTGGGTGGCTACACCTTC	CASSPARRALGGYTF
.	TRBD1	TRBV28	19	TRBJ1-2	TGTGCCAGCAGCCAACCTTTCCGGTCTGGGACAGGGGTCGACTATGGCTACACCTTC	CASSQPFRSGTGVDYGYTF
few	.	TRBV10-3	16	TRBJ1-6	TGTGCCATCAGTGAATCGACGGTCTCCTATAATTCACCCCTCCACTTT	CAISESTVSYNSPLHF